The present TCR beta chain was sequenced within a study of CD8+ T cells in alopecia areata. In each case, RNA was isolated and then reverse transcribed into cDNA as the sequencing template. The table came from immunoSEQ multiplex PCR; TCRdb's copy has only in-frame clones and leaves some out. The sample has over 25,000 clones, 65% to 80% seen once. This clone was counted a few times. CDR3 length: 13 amino acids. Germline V lookup: CDR1 LNHNV, CDR2 YYDKDF (reference sequence). V was shortened by 3 bases and J by 7 bases, with 13 bases between the two germline ends. This TCR came from a human donor with alopecia areata. The sample was NKG2D-low CD8+ T cells sorted from blood. V and J are TRBV15 and TRBJ2-7; a weak D match, TRBD2 (6 bases). This CDR3 reads CATSSFEAGEQYF. The CDR3 bases are TGTGCCACCAGCAGCTTTGAGGCGGGGGAGCAGTACTTC. The entire variable domain, with the rest obtained from reference TRBV15 and TRBJ2-7, is as follows: DAMVIQNPRYQVTQFGKPVTLSCSQTLNHNVMYWYQQKSSQAPKLLFHYYDKDFNNEADTPDNFQSRRPNTSFCFLDIRSPGLGDTAMYLCATSSFEAGEQYFGPGTRLTVT.